A selection of T cell receptor beta chains follows, all from one sample in a study of blood T cells in healthy people across ages. TCRdb fed the 5' RACE reads into MiXCR, producing one record per CDR3 protein. The sample has about 730,000 distinct CDR3 sequences; roughly 43% are singletons. Sequencing used blood. These receptors all stem from a woman aged 55-69 years in good health. Both conserved end residues are part of each CDR3. Each record gives: V gene, CDR3 protein.

TRBV10-3 CAIEGGDEKLFF
TRBV10-3 CAISEGIVRETQYF
TRBV15 CATSRGGGIANEKLFF
TRBV6-6 CASSKLIAGGGNEQYF
TRBV10-3 CAISETGPAYEQYF
TRBV5-1 CASSLFSNTEAFF
TRBV9 CAGYKDRAGGTYEQYF
TRBV16 CASSGAGQSNSPLHF
TRBV7-9 CASSQRDRGQDTQYF
TRBV7-2 CASSFRTGAHEQYF
TRBV10-3 CAITPSQGVGDTEAFF
TRBV20-1 CSARVAGGLTDTQYF
TRBV7-9 CAINQDYPEGNEQFF
TRBV7-2 CASSLGFLYYEQYF
TRBV10-3 CAIREDRGSSTDTQYF
TRBV20-1 CSARRTSGGLPSSYNEQFF
TRBV29-1 CSVEVGGPYEQYF
TRBV25-1 CASSEYPDMNTEAFF
TRBV3-1 CASSQTGGIGEKLFF
TRBV20-1 CSAPLDTDYEQYF
TRBV7-2 CASSFAGLAGGTDTQYF
TRBV19 CASSWASGSEQYF
TRBV20-1 CSARRPGEGNEQFF
TRBV14 CASSPLTGTDTQYF
TRBV15 CATSIFHQETQYF
TRBV11-2 CASSADSYNSPLHF
TRBV7-2 CASSPGGASTYEQYF
TRBV18 CASSPRGQGDEQYF
TRBV4-3 CASSQDGQGASPLHF
TRBV2 CASEGGYYNEQYF
TRBV4-1 CASSQEWLAGGSLQFF
TRBV4-3 CASSPRLGTSGANVLTF
TRBV12-3/TRBV12-4 CASSPMEGATDTQYF
TRBV28 CASHGTGGSYEQYF
TRBV5-1 CASSLLSPGSGNEQFF
TRBV6-5 CASSNDGGSSPLHF
TRBV18 CASSPRAGPNTEAFF
TRBV6-6 CASSGPGQGNNQPQHF
TRBV5-1 CASQRGSRRADTQYF
TRBV24-1 CATSGGSGTSLQETQYF
TRBV12-3/TRBV12-4 CASSSGRLSYGYTF
TRBV6-6 CASSFPQGDAFF
TRBV3-1 CASSQMETNSPLHF
TRBV12-3/TRBV12-4 CASSLANRAFEAFF
TRBV28 CASSLSRGDPRYEQYF
TRBV20-1 CSARGPSVTYEQYF
TRBV27 CASSPGLAGYEQYF